This T cell receptor beta chain was found in a study of cytomegalovirus exposure and HLA in healthy donors. Study-wide findings and caveats: Per a prior analysis, the majority of TCR beta V segments were productive roughly 90% or roughly 30% of the time. It was reported that the classifier diagnosed cytomegalovirus status with high specificity and sensitivity in both the original and validation cohorts.

In the PCR, 60 Vbeta and 13 Jbeta primers were used. TCRdb's table, derived via immunoSEQ multiplex PCR, lists solely in-frame clones and lacks some. The sample carries some 200,000 clones, around 83% recorded once. V was clipped by 6 bases and J by 3 bases, with 12 bases between them. The CDR3 is made up of 14 amino acids. Germline assignment: CDR1 MNHNY and CDR2 SVGAGI (reference sequence). On this clone: The target antigen is unknown.

The chain is built from TRBV6-6 and TRBJ1-3, with D perhaps TRBD1 (5 bases). Sample: PBMCs. The receptor's source is a girl aged 10 to 17 in good health and CMV-seronegative. CDR3 bases: TGTGCCAGCAGCCAAGGACATTATGGAAACACCATATATTTT. Translated, it gives CASSQGHYGNTIYF.